The rows below give T cell receptor beta chains drawn from one sample of a study of blood T cells in healthy people across ages. TCRdb re-derived calls from the 5' RACE reads in MiXCR, one entry per CDR3 protein. The sample has approximately 1.5 million distinct CDR3 sequences, 35% to 45% seen once. The material sequenced was blood. The receptor source for this set is a woman aged 18-29 years in good health. CDR3s include the opening cysteine and the closing phenylalanine or tryptophan. A D gene is named only where the DNA matches it firmly. Clone size is shown for a subset of rows, as once, few, many or a class of expanded clone.

clone size,V gene,J gene,D gene,CDR3 protein,CDR3 DNA
-,TRBV6-2/TRBV6-3,TRBJ2-5,TRBD2,CASSYDSSGRETQYF,TGTGCCAGCAGTTACGATTCTAGCGGGAGGGAGACCCAGTACTTC
few,TRBV13,TRBJ2-2,-,CASSPTTSSGELFF,TGTGCCAGCAGCCCAACAACAAGTTCCGGGGAGCTGTTTTTT
-,TRBV29-1,TRBJ2-4,-,CSVEDRAGIQYF,TGCAGCGTTGAAGATCGGGCCGGCATTCAGTACTTC
-,TRBV6-1,TRBJ2-7,-,CANSPPRFYEQYF,TGTGCCAACAGCCCACCGCGCTTCTACGAGCAGTACTTC
few,TRBV27,TRBJ1-2,TRBD1,CASSGRTGDNYGYTF,TGTGCCAGCAGTGGTCGGACAGGGGATAACTATGGCTACACCTTC
-,TRBV7-2,TRBJ2-1,TRBD2,CASSLGGGSGGVKFF,TGTGCCAGCAGCTTAGGTGGAGGTAGCGGGGGGGTTAAGTTCTTC
many,TRBV7-2,TRBJ1-2,-,CASSLGAYGYTF,TGTGCCAGCAGTTTAGGGGCCTATGGCTACACCTTC
-,TRBV4-2,TRBJ1-2,TRBD1,CASSQVGQATNYGYTF,TGTGCCAGCAGCCAGGTCGGACAGGCAACTAACTATGGCTACACCTTC
-,TRBV20-1,TRBJ1-1,-,CSARDGNWGFMNTEAFF,TGCAGTGCTAGAGATGGGAACTGGGGGTTCATGAACACTGAAGCTTTCTTT
few,TRBV10-3,TRBJ2-3,TRBD2,CATRDYDTQYF,TGTGCCACCCGGGACTATGATACGCAGTATTTT
-,TRBV6-5,TRBJ2-7,TRBD1,CANSRSGTDYEQYF,TGTGCCAACAGTCGATCCGGGACAGACTACGAGCAGTACTTC
-,TRBV7-2,TRBJ2-1,-,CASSSGPSHEQFF,TGTGCCAGCAGCTCTGGGCCCAGCCATGAGCAGTTCTTC
few,TRBV6-4,TRBJ1-5,-,CASSETGNQPQHF,TGTGCCAGCAGTGAGACGGGAAATCAGCCCCAGCATTTT
few,TRBV7-9,TRBJ1-4,TRBD1,CASSPGQTYEKLFF,TGTGCCAGCAGCCCGGGACAGACTTATGAAAAACTGTTTTTT
-,TRBV7-2,TRBJ2-7,-,CASSLASWRASYEQYF,TGTGCCAGCAGCTTAGCCTCTTGGCGGGCCTCCTACGAGCAGTACTTC
many,TRBV20-1,TRBJ2-5,TRBD1,CSARTGVETQYF,TGCAGCGCGAGGACAGGGGTGGAGACCCAGTACTTC
few,TRBV4-2,TRBJ2-7,-,CASSPYAATLYEQYF,TGTGCCAGCAGCCCCTATGCCGCGACCCTGTACGAGCAGTACTTC
few,TRBV9,TRBJ1-6,-,CASRRGNNSPLHF,TGTGCCAGCAGAAGAGGGAATAATTCACCCCTCCACTTT
-,TRBV15,TRBJ2-3,TRBD1,CATRNGTDTDMQYF,TGTGCCACCAGAAATGGGACAGACACAGATATGCAGTATTTT
-,TRBV9,TRBJ2-7,-,CASSVRSPLGQLHPIYEQYF,TGTGCCAGCAGCGTAAGGTCCCCGCTAGGACAGCTTCACCCGATCTACGAGCAGTACTTC
-,TRBV6-5,TRBJ2-5,TRBD1,CASKRQGETQYF,TGTGCCAGCAAAAGACAGGGCGAGACCCAGTACTTC
-,TRBV30,TRBJ2-7,TRBD1,CAWSPGQGGSYEQYF,TGTGCCTGGAGTCCAGGACAGGGGGGCTCTTACGAGCAGTACTTC
few,TRBV6-1,TRBJ2-5,-,CASRQGFQETQYF,TGTGCCAGCAGACAGGGCTTCCAAGAGACCCAGTACTTC
many,TRBV10-3,TRBJ1-1,-,CAIRATENTEAFF,TGTGCCATCAGAGCCACAGAGAACACTGAAGCTTTCTTT
few,TRBV4-1,TRBJ2-5,-,CASSQAGLLGETQYF,TGCGCCAGCAGCCAGGCGGGCCTCCTCGGAGAGACCCAGTACTTC
-,TRBV5-1,TRBJ2-7,TRBD2,CASSFPATSGPYEQYF,TGCGCCAGCAGCTTCCCGGCGACTAGCGGACCCTACGAGCAGTACTTC
-,TRBV12-3/TRBV12-4,TRBJ2-1,TRBD2,CASSFLAGWSDEQFF,TGTGCCAGCAGTTTTCTAGCGGGTTGGAGCGATGAGCAGTTCTTC
few,TRBV24-1,TRBJ2-5,-,CATSDLHQGKQETQYF,TGTGCCACCAGTGATTTGCACCAGGGGAAACAAGAGACCCAGTACTTC
-,TRBV4-1,TRBJ1-2,-,CASSQGTLGYGYTF,TGCGCCAGCAGCCAAGGGACGCTCGGCTATGGCTACACCTTC
-,TRBV28,TRBJ1-6,TRBD1,CASRVDRGDYNSPLHF,TGTGCCAGCAGGGTTGACAGGGGGGACTATAATTCACCCCTCCACTTT
-,TRBV7-2,TRBJ2-5,TRBD2,CASSHPTSGSFRYF,TGTGCCAGCAGCCACCCTACTAGCGGGAGTTTTCGGTACTTC
few,TRBV12-3/TRBV12-4,TRBJ2-3,-,CASSLDGSGSTDTQYF,TGTGCCAGCAGTTTAGATGGGAGCGGGAGCACAGATACGCAGTATTTT
-,TRBV5-1,TRBJ1-1,TRBD1,CASSLPGQPGTEAFF,TGCGCCAGCAGCCTTCCGGGACAGCCGGGGACTGAAGCTTTCTTT
few,TRBV6-5,TRBJ1-2,-,CASSYDHGVEGYTF,TGTGCCAGCAGTTACGACCACGGAGTCGAGGGCTACACCTTC
once,TRBV10-3,TRBJ2-7,TRBD2,CAISDVSGACEQYF,TGTGCCATCAGTGATGTTAGCGGGGCCTGCGAGCAGTACTTC
-,TRBV21-1,TRBJ2-5,-,CASIELETQYF,TGTGCCAGCATCGAGCTGGAGACCCAGTACTTC
-,TRBV5-1,TRBJ2-3,-,CASTGTNSDTQYF,TGCGCCAGCACCGGGACAAATTCAGATACGCAGTATTTT
few,TRBV4-1,TRBJ2-3,TRBD2,CASSQDEGAGGTDTQYF,TGCGCCAGCAGCCAAGATGAGGGAGCGGGGGGCACAGATACGCAGTATTTT
-,TRBV9,TRBJ2-1,-,CASSGTYNEQFF,TGTGCCAGCAGCGGGACCTACAATGAGCAGTTCTTC
once,TRBV7-8,TRBJ1-6,-,CASSLSDSHYNSPLHF,TGTGCCAGCAGCTTGTCGGACAGCCATTATAATTCACCCCTCCACTTT
-,TRBV6-6,TRBJ1-4,-,CASTQVGEKLFF,TGTGCCAGCACACAGGTTGGGGAAAAACTGTTTTTT
few,TRBV21-1,TRBJ1-4,-,CASSVGARGLEKLFF,TGTGCCAGCAGTGTGGGGGCCAGGGGGCTTGAAAAACTGTTTTTT
-,TRBV6-1,TRBJ2-7,-,CASSDAGGNYEQYF,TGTGCCAGCAGTGACGCAGGGGGGAACTACGAGCAGTACTTC
few,TRBV11-2,TRBJ2-3,-,CASIGSTDTQYF,TGTGCCAGCATAGGCTCCACAGATACGCAGTATTTT
-,TRBV5-5,TRBJ2-7,TRBD2,CASRIAGGYPYEQYF,TGTGCCAGCAGGATAGCGGGGGGCTACCCCTACGAGCAGTACTTC
-,TRBV4-1,TRBJ2-7,TRBD1,CASSQGTGIYNEQYF,TGCGCCAGCAGCCAAGGGACAGGGATTTACAATGAGCAGTACTTC
-,TRBV21-1,TRBJ2-7,-,CASSKARLAGGAEGYELYF,TGTGCCAGCAGCAAAGCAAGACTAGCGGGAGGTGCAGAGGGCTACGAGCTGTACTTC
few,TRBV15,TRBJ1-1,TRBD1,CATSRVGTGFSNTEAFF,TGTGCCACCAGCAGAGTTGGGACAGGTTTTTCGAACACTGAAGCTTTCTTT
few,TRBV7-2,TRBJ2-3,TRBD2,CASSSGLAGGQDTQYF,TGTGCCAGCAGCTCAGGACTAGCGGGGGGGCAAGATACGCAGTATTTT
-,TRBV2,TRBJ1-1,-,CATGPGGNTEAFF,TGTGCCACCGGGCCCGGGGGGAACACTGAAGCTTTCTTT
few,TRBV3-1,TRBJ1-4,-,CASSSANWGQKLFF,TGTGCCAGCAGCTCAGCTAATTGGGGGCAGAAACTGTTTTTT
-,TRBV2,TRBJ1-1,TRBD1,CASSEGAGGENTEAFF,TGTGCCAGCAGTGAGGGTGCAGGGGGGGAGAACACTGAAGCTTTCTTT
-,TRBV12-3/TRBV12-4,TRBJ2-5,-,CASSFEGRQETQYF,TGTGCCAGCAGTTTTGAGGGCAGGCAAGAGACCCAGTACTTC
few,TRBV7-9,TRBJ1-2,-,CASSPRTDLPNYGYTF,TGTGCCAGCAGCCCTCGGACCGACCTCCCCAACTATGGCTACACCTTC
few,TRBV25-1,TRBJ1-2,-,CASSGRVIQANYGYTF,TGTGCCAGCAGTGGGAGGGTAATCCAAGCTAACTATGGCTACACCTTC